This TCR beta chain was found in a study of shared T cell receptors in the human thymus. Repertoires were generated with immunoSEQ multiplex PCR, while TCRdb's copy carries only in-frame clones and drops some. The repertoire holds roughly 560,000 clones, with approximately 80% as singletons. Germline assignment: CDR1 SGHNT and CDR2 YYREEE (reference sequence). This CDR3 is 15 amino acids long. J gave up 4 bases and V 4 bases, and 6 bases lay outside the gene matches. These records were also assigned to another study, of human thymus T cells. That report notes: The donors were infants in Finland with congenital heart defects, otherwise immunologically healthy. The source of the thymus tissue was resections taken during corrective heart surgery. Thymic and blood repertoires appeared to carry a bias in their V and J gene usage. There were highly overlapping thymic repertoires among unrelated individuals, as related research reported.

V gene TRBV5-4 combines with J gene TRBJ2-1, with TRBD2 identical over 9 bases. The receptor comes from a boy younger than two with a congenital heart defect. Material: thymocytes. CDR3 nucleotides: TGTGCCAGCAGCCACGGACTAGCGTGGTACAATGAGCAGTTCTTC. It encodes CASSHGLAWYNEQFF.